A single sample is the source of the 18 T cell receptor beta chains below, sequenced in a study of CD8 T cells in Susac syndrome. RNA was extracted with the RNeasy kit, and a quantity of 0.5 to 1 ug was reverse transcribed using random hexamers. One entry per CDR3 protein, called by TCRdb with MiXCR from the immunoSEQ multiplex PCR reads. This table has 130,000 to 150,000 distinct CDR3 sequences, 94% appearing once. Sequenced input: CD8+ T cells from PBMCs. Source of these receptors: a human donor in good health.

V gene TRBV29-1 combines with J gene TRBJ1-1; tentative D call: TRBD1 (5 bases). The CDR3 sequence is 12 residues long. With 7 bases removed from V and 3 bases from J, the gap between germline ends came to 12 bases. Germline values: CDR1 SQVTM, CDR2 ANQGSEA. The CDR3 spells CSGGETYTEAFF. DNA of the CDR3: TGCAGCGGGGGGGAGACCTACACTGAAGCTTTCTTT.

The V and J genes are TRBV4-3 and TRBJ2-1; 7 bases match TRBD1. The junction had 14 bases not matched to a gene; V was cut back by 0 bases and J by 9 bases. Germline CDR1 reads LGHNA; CDR2 reads YSLEER. The CDR3 totals 17 residues. The DNA of the CDR3 is TGCGCCAGCAGCCAAGACCGAAACAGGGGCTCTCAGGGTGAGCAGTTCTTC. This translates into CASSQDRNRGSQGEQFF.

The chain has TRBV29-1 and TRBJ2-1; TRBD1 aligns across 8 bases. This CDR3 has 16 residues. V was clipped by 7 bases and J by 5 bases; unmatched bases: 16. The germline gives CDR1 SQVTM, CDR2 ANQGSEA. The CDR3 DNA follows: TGCAGCGCCGGATGGGGGGACAGGCGAGGGGACAATGAGCAGTTCTTC. It is translated as CSAGWGDRRGDNEQFF.

This clonotype was recorded once. The rearrangement links TRBV18 to TRBJ2-5; 10 nucleotides agree with TRBD2. V lost 6 bases, J lost 5 bases, and 12 bases stayed unmatched. The CDR3 is made up of 16 amino acids. The germline gives CDR1 KGHSH, CDR2 LQKENI. The chain's CDR3 is CASSPWASGREETQYF. In DNA form, the CDR3 reads TGTGCCAGCTCCCCTTGGGCTAGCGGGAGAGAGGAGACCCAGTACTTC.

This chain links TRBV29-1 with TRBJ2-1; 9 bases line up with TRBD2. The CDR3 sequence is 14 residues long. The germline gives CDR1 SQVTM, CDR2 ANQGSEA. After removal of 5 bases from V and 8 bases from J, the junction contained 10 bases not matched to a gene. CDR3 protein: CSVFSGSGSDEQFF. The CDR3 coding sequence is TGCAGCGTTTTTAGCGGGAGCGGTTCGGATGAGCAGTTCTTC.

The gene calls are TRBV5-6 and TRBJ2-1; no clear D gene. The V gene's germline CDR1 is SGHDT and CDR2 YYEEEE. Trimming took 4 bases from V and 4 from J, leaving 12 bases between them. The length of the CDR3 is 14 residues. The CDR3 region has the DNA TGTGCCAGCAGCCGCCCCCACTATTACAATGAGCAGTTCTTC. Protein product: CASSRPHYYNEQFF.

This chain connects TRBV29-1 to TRBJ2-1, with D perhaps TRBD2 (6 bases). Trimming took off 6 bases at V and 8 bases at J, with 14 bases between the two ends. Per germline, CDR1 SQVTM and CDR2 ANQGSEA. The CDR3 is made up of 12 amino acids. The CDR3 DNA reads TGCAGCGTCTTCCCCCGGAGGGATGAGCAGTTCTTC. Its translation is CSVFPRRDEQFF.

The V call is TRBV19, the J call TRBJ2-7; 9 nucleotides align to TRBD2. Germline CDR1 reads LNHDA; CDR2 reads SQIVND (reference sequence). The junction had 8 bases not matched to a gene; V was cut back by 7 bases and J by 4 bases. The CDR3 covers 14 residues. The CDR3 nucleotides read TGTGCCAGTACCTTCTCTAGCGGGGCGTACGAGCAGTACTTC. Translation gives CASTFSSGAYEQYF.

V usage is TRBV29-1 and J usage is TRBJ2-3; 9 bases match TRBD1. Germline CDR1 and CDR2: SQVTM and ANQGSEA. The V segment lost 7 bases and the J segment 2 bases; nucleotides outside the gene matches: 7. There are 14 residues in the CDR3. CDR3 protein: CSGTGQGITDTQYF. CDR3 nucleotide sequence: TGCAGCGGCACTGGACAGGGGATCACAGATACGCAGTATTTT.

The chain combines TRBV9 with TRBJ1-1; D gene unclear. CDR1 and CDR2 from the germline V gene are SGDLS and YYNGEE. The CDR3 has 9 residues. Between the trimmed V and J ends, which lost 5 bases and 11 bases, there was a span of 7 bases. CDR3 sequence (DNA): TGTGCCAGCAGGCCATGGGCTTTCTTT. Amino acid sequence: CASRPWAFF.

This clonotype has a single count. The chain has TRBV20-1 and TRBJ2-1; D uncertain. The CDR3 runs 8 residues. V shed 3 bases and J shed 10 bases, with 1 base lying between them. Germline V gives CDR1 DFQATT, CDR2 SNEGSKA (reference sequence). The CDR3 protein is CSASEQFF. Written as DNA, the CDR3 is TGCAGTGCTAGCGAGCAGTTCTTC.

The chain links TRBV9 to TRBJ1-2; no firm D call. The germline V and J ends were trimmed by 3 bases and 5 bases, with 14 bases remaining between them. Germline CDR1 is SGDLS and CDR2 is YYNGEE. The length of the CDR3 is 14 residues. CDR3 in amino acids: CASSAAGSAYGYTF. CDR3 sequence (DNA): TGTGCCAGCAGCGCCGCCGGGTCCGCTTATGGCTACACCTTC.

V and J are TRBV6-2 or TRBV6-3 and TRBJ1-1, with 8 bases matching TRBD1. This CDR3 has 14 residues. Trimming removed 7 bases from V and 3 bases from J; junction bases left unmatched: 7. Germline-derived CDR1 and CDR2 are MNHEY and SVGEGT. CDR3 sequence: CASIYMTGDTEAFF. For the CDR3, the DNA is TGTGCCAGCATCTACATGACAGGGGACACTGAAGCTTTCTTT.

The genes are TRBV9 and TRBJ2-1, with D perhaps being TRBD1 or TRBD2 (5 bases each). V dropped 0 bases and J dropped 4 bases, with 11 bases sitting between them. Germline V gives CDR1 SGDLS, CDR2 YYNGEE. The CDR3 totals 15 residues. The CDR3 here is CASSVDGTGYNEQFF. Here the CDR3 DNA reads TGTGCCAGCAGCGTAGACGGGACGGGATACAATGAGCAGTTCTTC.

This chain links TRBV27 with TRBJ1-1; D may be TRBD1 (6 bases). Germline V gene lookup returns CDR1 MNHEY and CDR2 SMNVEV (reference sequence). Trimming pared 6 bases from V and 4 bases from J, leaving 18 bases between. The CDR3 spans 15 residues. In DNA, the CDR3 is TGTGCCAGCAGCGAGTTACAGGGTTCGGTCACTGAAGCTTTCTTT. It is translated as CASSELQGSVTEAFF.

The V call is TRBV7-8, the J call TRBJ2-1; 7 bases are a match to TRBD1. The germline V gene has CDR1 SGHVS and CDR2 FQNEAQ. The CDR3 has 16 amino acids. V was clipped by 1 base and J by 5 bases; unmatched bases: 8. The CDR3 sequence is CASSLGQGRADNEQFF. In DNA, the CDR3 is TGTGCCAGCAGCTTAGGACAGGGAAGAGCGGACAATGAGCAGTTCTTC.

The chain joins TRBV7-2 to TRBJ2-3; TRBD2 agrees at 7 bases. J was trimmed by 2 bases and V by 2 bases; bases with no gene match: 4. This CDR3 has 15 residues. Germline CDR1 and CDR2: SGHTA and FQGNSA. The CDR3 region is CASSLSSGFTDTQYF. Here the CDR3 DNA reads TGTGCCAGCAGCTTATCTAGCGGATTCACAGATACGCAGTATTTT.

The V gene is TRBV9, the J gene TRBJ2-1; 7 bases align to TRBD1. V was pared by 0 bases and J by 3 bases, with 3 bases of the junction left unmatched. From germline, CDR1 is SGDLS and CDR2 YYNGEE. The CDR3 sequence is 15 residues long. This CDR3 reads CASSVEGTDYNEQFF. The CDR3 DNA reads TGTGCCAGCAGCGTAGAAGGGACAGACTACAATGAGCAGTTCTTC.